One and the same sample provided the 16 T cell receptor beta chains below, sequenced in a study of T cells in Graves' hyperthyroidism and ophthalmopathy. RNA transcripts provided the source from which TCR beta CDR3 regions were amplified. First-round RT-PCR targeting the TCR CDR3 was performed with the HTBI primer set. TCRdb reprocessed the multiplex PCR reads with MiXCR, giving one entry per CDR3 protein. The data contain around 300,000 distinct CDR3 sequences, 13% of them singletons. Sequences were obtained from blood. The receptors originated from a woman aged 30 to 39 with Graves' hyperthyroidism that later progressed to Graves' ophthalmopathy.

This clonotype was found many times. The chain couples TRBV4-2 to TRBJ2-3, with TRBD1 as a possible D gene (6 bases). The CDR3 runs to 15 residues. With 1 base removed from V and 6 bases from J, the gap between germline ends came to 14 bases. Germline values: CDR1 LGHNA, CDR2 YNFKEQ. CDR3 sequence reads: CASSQVVGGEDTQYF. The CDR3 nucleotides read TGTGCCAGCAGCCAAGTGGTAGGGGGAGAGGATACGCAGTATTTT.

The V and J genes are TRBV24-1 and TRBJ1-3; D not certain. CDR1 KGHDR and CDR2 SFDVKD come from the germline V gene. The CDR3 runs to 16 residues. The ends were cut back, 1 base at V and 10 bases at J, with 19 bases in the middle. The DNA of the CDR3 is TGTGCCACCAGTGATTTTGTGGCCTCTCCACGGGGAACCATATATTTT. This gives the protein CATSDFVASPRGTIYF.

This clonotype was counted ten times or more. This sequence joins TRBV12-5 and TRBJ2-3; D may be TRBD1 (6 bases). Germline V gene data show CDR1 as LGHNT and CDR2 as FRNRAP. The CDR3 covers 15 residues. The V end was cut by 1 base, the J end by 2 bases, with 10 bases between. For the CDR3, the DNA is TGTGCTAGTGGTTTGGATGGACAGTACACAGATACGCAGTATTTT. Amino acids: CASGLDGQYTDTQYF.

On this clonotype: A much larger clone lies a single base off, so this may be a read error. The J gene is TRBJ2-5, the V gene TRBV5-5; perhaps TRBD2 as D (6 bases). In germline, CDR1 is SGHKS, CDR2 YYEKEE (reference sequence). The CDR3 length is 14 residues. This chain's CDR3 is CTSSFLSGQETQYF. The CDR3 DNA follows: TGTACCAGCAGCTTTCTTAGCGGCCAAGAGACCCAGTACTTC.

Ten or more counts support this clonotype. The chain is built from TRBV7-9 and TRBJ2-1; D gene uncertain. The CDR3 loop spans 12 amino acids. Germline loops: CDR1 SEHNR, CDR2 FQNEAQ (reference sequence). Trimming cost V 5 bases and J 13 bases, with 15 bases left between them. The CDR3 region has the DNA TGTGCCAGCAGCCCCAGGATCCCCGAACAGTTCTTC. Encoded protein: CASSPRIPEQFF.

This clonotype came up many times. The rearrangement links TRBV30 to TRBJ2-7; 7 nucleotides agree with TRBD2. The CDR3 totals 13 residues. J gave up 6 bases and V 3 bases, and 8 bases lay outside the gene matches. The germline V gene encodes CDR1 GTSNPN and CDR2 SVGIG (reference sequence). CDR3 sequence reads: CAWSVISGLEQYF. The CDR3 DNA reads TGTGCCTGGAGCGTGATTAGCGGGCTCGAGCAGTACTTC.

The table lists this clonotype with many counts. The genes are TRBV5-1 and TRBJ1-2; 9 nucleotides agree with TRBD1. Looked up from germline, CDR1 is SGHRS and CDR2 is YFSETQ. The CDR3 consists of 14 residues. Trimming took 4 bases from V and 8 from J; bases not matched to a gene: 9. The CDR3 region is CASSIGQGTGGYTF. The DNA of the CDR3 is TGCGCCAGCAGCATCGGACAGGGGACGGGCGGCTACACCTTC.

This clonotype was seen repeatedly, ten times or more. V gene TRBV4-3 combines with J gene TRBJ2-7; D is perhaps TRBD2 (6 bases). CDR1 and CDR2 (germline): LGHNA, YSLEER. The CDR3 has 17 amino acids. Trimming left V 0 bases short and J 6 bases short, with 21 bases between. In DNA, the CDR3 is TGCGCCAGCAGCCAAGATTGGGCTGCGGGGAGTATTGTCGAGCAGTACTTC. It specifies CASSQDWAAGSIVEQYF.

The V call is TRBV14, the J call TRBJ2-7; D remains ambiguous. The CDR3 sequence is 13 residues long. Germline V gene data show CDR1 as SGHDN and CDR2 as FVKESK. Trimming stripped 2 bases from V and 2 bases from J, with 7 bases between. CDR3 protein: CASSQLAAYEQYF. In DNA form, the CDR3 reads TGTGCCAGCAGCCAACTGGCGGCCTACGAGCAGTACTTC. The variable domain in full, with the rest retrieved from reference TRBV14 and TRBJ2-7, is EAGVTQFPSHSVIEKGQTVTLRCDPISGHDNLYWYRRVMGKEIKFLLHFVKESKQDESGMPNNRFLAERTGGTYSTLKVQPAELEDSGVYFCASSQLAAYEQYFGPGTRLTVT.

CDR3 amino acids: CSVVGQGFDEQYF. In DNA, the CDR3 is TGCAGCGTTGTCGGACAGGGTTTCGACGAGCAGTACTTC. The V and J genes are TRBV29-1 and TRBJ2-7, with 8 bases that match TRBD1. The CDR3 totals 13 residues. Germline lookup yields CDR1 SQVTM and CDR2 ANQGSEA. V dropped 4 bases and J dropped 5; count of bases not matched to a gene: 7.

A few counts support this clonotype. This chain connects TRBV5-5 to TRBJ1-2; D not resolved. The CDR3 is made up of 14 amino acids. Germline CDR1 is SGHKS and CDR2 is YYEKEE (reference sequence). V was cut by 4 bases and J by 8 bases, with 18 bases left in between. The CDR3 DNA reads TGTGCCAGCAGCCAAAATCAAGGGCTCTTCGGCTACACCTTC. Translated, it gives CASSQNQGLFGYTF. The entire variable domain, with the rest obtained from reference TRBV5-5 and TRBJ1-2, is as follows: DAGVTQSPTHLIKTRGQQVTLRCSPISGHKSVSWYQQVLGQGPQFIFQYYEKEERGRGNFPDRFSARQFPNYSSELNVNALLLGDSALYLCASSQNQGLFGYTFGSGTRLTVV.

This clonotype was seen many times. The chain has TRBV7-9 and TRBJ2-3; 14 nucleotides agree with TRBD2. CDR3 length: 16 residues. The ends lost 3 bases at V and 4 bases at J; junction bases unmatched: 3. Germline CDR1 SEHNR, CDR2 FQNEAQ (reference sequence). CDR3 DNA sequence: TGTGCCAGCAGCTTTCCGGGACTAGCGGGAGCAGATACGCAGTATTTT. This translates into CASSFPGLAGADTQYF.

With respect to this clonotype: Given a much more abundant clone one base away, this may be a read error. The rearrangement joins TRBV4-2 to TRBJ1-4; 10 bases are a match to TRBD1. CDR3 length equals 13 residues. Per the germline V gene, CDR1 is LGHNA and CDR2 is YNFKEQ. The trim removed 6 bases at V and 5 bases at J, leaving 0 bases unmatched. DNA for the CDR3: TGTGCCAGCAGGGACAGGGGGAATGAAAAACTGTTTTTT. Its translation: CASRDRGNEKLFF.

This chain connects TRBV10-3 to TRBJ2-2; TRBD2 matches at 7 bases. The CDR3 sequence is 15 residues long. Germline CDR1 is ENHRY and CDR2 is SYGVKD. With V trimmed by 4 bases and J by 4 bases, 6 bases remained unmatched. DNA of the CDR3: TGTGCCATCAGTGCAAGCGGGACGAGCACCGGGGAGCTGTTTTTT. Translating gives CAISASGTSTGELFF.

This clonotype was picked up many times. The V and J genes are TRBV4-2 and TRBJ2-2; 10 bases are a match to TRBD2. Germline V lookup: CDR1 LGHNA, CDR2 YNFKEQ. V was pared by 0 bases and J by 7 bases, with 5 bases of the junction left unmatched. There are 16 residues in the CDR3. CDR3 loop: CASSQDSSGRDGELFF. DNA for the CDR3: TGTGCCAGCAGCCAAGATTCTAGCGGGAGAGACGGGGAGCTGTTTTTT.

On this clonotype: An end of the junction differs from the germline gene, which may be a read error. The rearrangement links TRBV28 to TRBJ2-1, with 10 bases aligning to TRBD2. This CDR3 contains 18 residues. The V gene's germline CDR1 is MDHEN and CDR2 SYDVKM. The CDR3 loop reads CASSFFAATSGNSNEQSF. The CDR3 DNA follows: TGTGCCAGCAGTTTCTTCGCCGCCACTAGCGGGAATAGCAATGAGCAGTCCTTC.